Sequencing of this TCR beta chain was carried out in a study of blood T cells in healthy people across ages. Study results and caveats: Estimates drawn from one million T cells were deemed to understate diversity.

Points on this clonotype: What it recognizes is unknown.

Sample-barcoded 5' priming and a J-beta primer mix drove a second PCR of about 6 to 11 cycles. Carrying 12 random nucleotides, a template-switch adaptor labeled each individual cDNA molecule. Every sample gave at least 2.5 million paired-end reads containing CDR3. TCRdb re-called the 5' RACE reads through MiXCR, storing one row per CDR3 protein. This table holds roughly 680,000 distinct CDR3 sequences, more than 45% found once. CDR3 length: 16 amino acids. The germline V and J ends were trimmed by 5 bases and 1 base, with 18 bases remaining between them. Per sample, at least 6 micrograms of total RNA were extracted.

This receptor was identified in a woman at least 80 years old in good health. The sample comprised blood. The chain employs TRBV12-3 or TRBV12-4 and TRBJ2-7, with unresolved D. The CDR3 is CASSGISGSSSYEQYF. As DNA, the CDR3 is TGTGCCAGCAGTGGGATCTCAGGATCCTCGTCCTACGAGCAGTACTTC.